This passage covers 12 T cell receptor beta chains from one sample sequenced in a study of blood T cell repertoires in COVID-19. The data were produced by immunoSEQ multiplex PCR, yet TCRdb's version contains in-frame clones alone and is incomplete. The sample yields about 230,000 clones, over 75% seen once. Specimen: peripheral blood. The receptors stem from a man aged 45-60 years with COVID-19, enrolled during active disease.

A single count supports this clone. J is TRBJ2-1 and V is TRBV11-2, with 8 positions matching TRBD2. Germline V gene sequence: CDR1 SGHAT, CDR2 FQNNGV. J gave up 9 bases and V 6 bases, and 10 bases lay outside the gene matches. The CDR3 is made up of 14 amino acids. CDR3 residues: CASRSPGGVGEQFF. The CDR3 coding sequence is TGTGCCAGCAGATCCCCCGGGGGGGTTGGTGAGCAGTTCTTC.

The V and J genes are TRBV7-2 and TRBJ1-2; the D is unclear. The CDR3 loop spans 14 amino acids. Germline CDR1 SGHTA, CDR2 FQGNSA. Trimming stripped 5 bases from V and 6 bases from J, with 16 bases between. In nucleotides, the CDR3 is TGTGCCAGCAGCCCCTTAAGTATGAGGGATGGCTACACCTTC. Amino acids: CASSPLSMRDGYTF.

The rearrangement uses TRBV5-3 and TRBJ2-2, with 8 bases identical to TRBD2. TRBV5-3 is recorded as an ORF, its role being uncertain. The CDR3 totals 17 residues. Unmatched junction bases numbered 11, after V lost 4 bases and J lost 3 bases. The CDR3 region is CARSPKTGGLDTGELFF. Written as DNA, the CDR3 is TGTGCCAGAAGCCCGAAGACGGGGGGGCTCGACACCGGGGAGCTGTTTTTT.

This sequence joins TRBV29-1 and TRBJ2-3; 8 bases are shared with TRBD2. The CDR3 is made up of 12 amino acids. Germline V gene lookup returns CDR1 SQVTM and CDR2 ANQGSEA. V was clipped by 4 bases and J by 6 bases; unmatched bases: 3. CDR3 bases: TGCAGCGTTGGGACTAGCCCCGATACGCAGTATTTT. The encoded protein is CSVGTSPDTQYF.

This clone came up a few times. This chain links TRBV24-1 with TRBJ2-1; 11 bases match TRBD1. The V gene end was trimmed by 4 bases and the J gene end by 1 base; junction bases not matched to a gene: 2. The germline V gene has CDR1 KGHDR and CDR2 SFDVKD. This CDR3 spans 16 amino acids. CDR3 region: CATSDRDRGSYNEQFF. The CDR3 bases are TGTGCCACCAGTGACAGGGACAGGGGGTCCTACAATGAGCAGTTCTTC.

This clone has just one count. The genes are TRBV6-5 and TRBJ2-7; tentative D call: TRBD2 (5 bases). V was shortened by 0 bases and J by 4 bases, with 10 bases between the two germline ends. Germline-derived CDR1 and CDR2 are MNHEY and SVGAGI. This CDR3 spans 14 amino acids. This CDR3 is CASSYSRVGYEQYF. In DNA form, the CDR3 reads TGTGCCAGCAGTTACTCGAGGGTGGGGTACGAGCAGTACTTC.

The chain links TRBV10-2 to TRBJ1-2; D is unresolved. This CDR3 has 12 residues. V was trimmed by 5 bases and J by 6 bases, leaving 10 bases between them. Germline values: CDR1 WSHSY, CDR2 SAAADI. The CDR3 nucleotides are TGCGCCAGCAGTCCTCTGGGAGATGGCTACACCTTC. This translates into CASSPLGDGYTF.

This chain links TRBV18 with TRBJ2-1, with 10 nucleotides matching TRBD2. Per the germline V gene, CDR1 is KGHSH and CDR2 is LQKENI. Germline trimming cut 2 bases from V and 5 bases from J; bases unmatched to any gene: 9. The CDR3 is 17 residues long. The CDR3 DNA is TGTGCCAGCTCACCAAACCTAGCGGGAGCTATTAACAATGAGCAGTTCTTC. Protein: CASSPNLAGAINNEQFF. Complete variable domain (other parts from reference TRBV18 and TRBJ2-1): NAGVMQNPRHLVRRRGQEARLRCSPMKGHSHVYWYRQLPEEGLKFMVYLQKENIIDESGMPKERFSAEFPKEGPSILRIQQVVRGDSAAYFCASSPNLAGAINNEQFFGPGTRLTVL.

V usage is TRBV19 and J usage is TRBJ1-5; TRBD1 agrees at 8 bases. This CDR3 comprises 15 residues. Germline assignment: CDR1 LNHDA and CDR2 SQIVND (reference sequence). V lost 3 bases to trimming and J lost 3 bases; unmatched junction nucleotides: 4. CDR3 sequence: CASSITGGNNQPQHF. In nucleotides, the CDR3 is TGTGCCAGTAGTATCACAGGGGGGAACAATCAGCCCCAGCATTTT.

The CDR3 here is CASSAGNEQFF. The CDR3 nucleotides read TGTGCCAGCAGCGCCGGTAATGAGCAGTTCTTC. V is TRBV6-6 and J is TRBJ2-1, with D unclear. Germline V gene lookup returns CDR1 MNHNY and CDR2 SVGAGI (reference sequence). The length of the CDR3 is 11 residues. V was pared by 6 bases and J by 7 bases, with 7 bases between.

This chain joins TRBV19 and TRBJ2-1; D remains unclear. This CDR3 has 15 amino acids. The V gene's germline CDR1 is LNHDA and CDR2 SQIVND (reference sequence). V was cut by 3 bases and J by 0 bases, with 9 bases left in between. DNA of the CDR3: TGTGCCAGTAGTATCCAGATGAACTCCTACAATGAGCAGTTCTTC. Translated, it gives CASSIQMNSYNEQFF. Variable domain in full (rest from reference TRBV19 and TRBJ2-1): DGGITQSPKYLFRKEGQNVTLSCEQNLNHDAMYWYRQDPGQGLRLIYYSQIVNDFQKGDIAEGYSVSREKKESFPLTVTSAQKNPTAFYLCASSIQMNSYNEQFFGPGTRLTVL.

The chain recombines TRBV7-2 with TRBJ2-2; TRBD1 is a possible D gene (6 bases). Trimming took off 0 bases at V and 2 bases at J, with 10 bases between the two ends. The CDR3 is 16 residues long. Looked up from germline, CDR1 is SGHTA and CDR2 is FQGNSA. The CDR3 is CASSLAGHRNTGELFF. In DNA, the CDR3 is TGTGCCAGCAGCTTAGCGGGACACCGAAACACCGGGGAGCTGTTTTTT.